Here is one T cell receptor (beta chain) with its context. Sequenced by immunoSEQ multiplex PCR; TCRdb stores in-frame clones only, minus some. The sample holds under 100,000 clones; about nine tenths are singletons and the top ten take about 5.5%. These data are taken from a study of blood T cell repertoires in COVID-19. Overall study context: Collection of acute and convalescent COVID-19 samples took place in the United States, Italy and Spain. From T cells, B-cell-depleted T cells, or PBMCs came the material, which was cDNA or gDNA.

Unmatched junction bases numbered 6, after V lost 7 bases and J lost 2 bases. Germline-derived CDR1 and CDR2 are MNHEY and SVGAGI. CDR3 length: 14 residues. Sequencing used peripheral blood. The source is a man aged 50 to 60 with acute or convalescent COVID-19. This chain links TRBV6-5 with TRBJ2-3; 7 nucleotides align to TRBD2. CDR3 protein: CASTGGLLTDTQYF. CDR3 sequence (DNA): TGTGCCAGCACGGGGGGACTCCTCACAGATACGCAGTATTTT.